This is a list of T cell receptor beta chains from one sample in a study of molecular identifiers for immune sequencing clone quantification. MiXCR, run by TCRdb on the PCR reads, gives a single entry per CDR3 protein. The table lists 70,000 to 95,000 distinct CDR3 sequences, 15% to 20% of them singletons. The sequencing sample was made of naive CD8+ T cells from blood, with Jurkat cell RNA spiked in. The source is a human donor in good health. Some libraries in this study had Jurkat cell RNA spiked in. The CDR3 runs from the conserved cysteine through the conserved F or W. D genes are given only for firm matches. A clone size is listed for some rows: how often the clone was seen (once, few, many), or a class if it is expanded.

J: TRBJ1-2; D: NA; V: TRBV27; size: many; DNA: TGTGCCAGCAGTTTAATGCCAGCTAACTATGGCTACACCTTC; CDR3: CASSLMPANYGYTF
J: TRBJ2-5; D: NA; V: TRBV14; size: many; DNA: TGTGCCAGCAGCCAAGATCTGGCTCCCCCCCAAGAGACCCAGTACTTC; CDR3: CASSQDLAPPQETQYF
J: TRBJ2-7; D: NA; V: TRBV29-1; size: many; DNA: TGCAGCGTTGAAGGTCTCGCGGGGACGGATTACGAGCAGTACTTC; CDR3: CSVEGLAGTDYEQYF
J: TRBJ2-7; D: TRBD1; V: TRBV4-1; size: many; DNA: TGCGCCAGCAGCCAAGAAGGAAGTGGGACAGGGGGCTACGAGCAGTACTTC; CDR3: CASSQEGSGTGGYEQYF
J: TRBJ2-1; D: NA; V: TRBV29-1; size: once; DNA: TGCAGCGTTGGGGGATTAGCGGCCAGCTCCTACAATGAGCAGTTCTTC; CDR3: CSVGGLAASSYNEQFF
J: TRBJ2-1; D: NA; V: TRBV13; size: NA; DNA: TGTGCCAGCAGCTTAGATCTACTGCGGGGAAACCATAATGAGCAGTTCTTC; CDR3: CASSLDLLRGNHNEQFF
J: TRBJ2-5; D: NA; V: TRBV7-6; size: many; DNA: TGTGCCAGCAGCTACGGACCAGGGGGGAGGTTTATAGAGACCCAGTACTTC; CDR3: CASSYGPGGRFIETQYF
J: TRBJ2-3; D: NA; V: TRBV5-6; size: NA; DNA: TGTGCCAGCAGCTTGAGGTCTAGCGAAAACACAGATACGCAGTATTTT; CDR3: CASSLRSSENTDTQYF
J: TRBJ1-1; D: NA; V: TRBV5-1; size: many; DNA: TGCGCCAGCAGCTTGGCCCAGGGAATGAACACTGAAGCTTTCTTT; CDR3: CASSLAQGMNTEAFF
J: TRBJ2-1; D: NA; V: TRBV4-3; size: many; DNA: TGCGCCAGCAGCCAAGTGACGGGGGCCGTCTACAATGAGCAGTTCTTC; CDR3: CASSQVTGAVYNEQFF
J: TRBJ2-1; D: TRBD2; V: TRBV15; size: many; DNA: TGTGCCACCAGCGAGGGAGGCGGGAGGTCGAATGAGCAGTTCTTC; CDR3: CATSEGGGRSNEQFF
J: TRBJ2-5; D: TRBD2; V: TRBV20-1; size: many; DNA: TGCAGTGCTTACCGACTAGCGGGGGGCTACCAAGAGACCCAGTACTTC; CDR3: CSAYRLAGGYQETQYF
J: TRBJ1-5; D: NA; V: TRBV19; size: many; DNA: TGTGCCAGTAGTTCCGGGCTTGGCAATCAGCCCCAGCATTTT; CDR3: CASSSGLGNQPQHF
J: TRBJ2-1; D: NA; V: TRBV7-9; size: many; DNA: TGTGCCAGCAGGGGAGCCGGGACAATATACAATGAGCAGTTCTTC; CDR3: CASRGAGTIYNEQFF
J: TRBJ2-2; D: NA; V: TRBV12-3/TRBV12-4; size: NA; DNA: TGTGCCAGCAGTTTTGGGGGGCCCGGGGAGCTGTTTTTT; CDR3: CASSFGGPGELFF
J: TRBJ1-3; D: NA; V: TRBV13; size: NA; DNA: TGTGCCAGCAGCTACGGAAGCTCTGGAAGCACCATATATTTT; CDR3: CASSYGSSGSTIYF
J: TRBJ2-5; D: TRBD1; V: TRBV19; size: many; DNA: TGTGCCAGTATACGGGACAGTGAGACCCAGTACTTC; CDR3: CASIRDSETQYF
J: TRBJ2-3; D: NA; V: TRBV7-8; size: many; DNA: TGTGCCAGCAGCCCACGGACTACTAGCACAGATACGCAGTATTTT; CDR3: CASSPRTTSTDTQYF
J: TRBJ2-2; D: NA; V: TRBV13; size: many; DNA: TGTGCCAGCAGCTTAAGTACAGATAACACCGGGGAGCTGTTTTTT; CDR3: CASSLSTDNTGELFF
J: TRBJ1-1; D: NA; V: TRBV19; size: many; DNA: TGTGCCAGTGAAAACAGAGTAAACACTGAAGCTTTCTTT; CDR3: CASENRVNTEAFF
J: TRBJ1-2; D: TRBD1; V: TRBV19; size: once; DNA: TGTGCCAGTAGTATTAGGACAGGGGGCCTTGGCTACACCTTC; CDR3: CASSIRTGGLGYTF
J: TRBJ2-7; D: TRBD1; V: TRBV6-2/TRBV6-3; size: many; DNA: TGTGCCAGCAGTTACTCGGACAGGACCTACGAGCAGTACTTC; CDR3: CASSYSDRTYEQYF
J: TRBJ2-1; D: TRBD2; V: TRBV4-3; size: many; DNA: TGCGCCAGCAGCCGAGGACTAGCGGGGGCCTACAATGAGCAGTTCTTC; CDR3: CASSRGLAGAYNEQFF
J: TRBJ1-1; D: NA; V: TRBV19; size: many; DNA: TGTGCCAGTAGTATATTCTGGAACACTGAAGCTTTCTTT; CDR3: CASSIFWNTEAFF
J: TRBJ1-5; D: NA; V: TRBV7-9; size: NA; DNA: TGTGCCAGCTCCCTCGAGGGCCCCTATAGCAATCAGCCCCAGCATTTT; CDR3: CASSLEGPYSNQPQHF
J: TRBJ1-3; D: NA; V: TRBV4-3; size: many; DNA: TGCGCCAGCAGCCAAGATGTGAGCTCTGGAAACACCATATATTTT; CDR3: CASSQDVSSGNTIYF
J: TRBJ1-1; D: TRBD1; V: TRBV11-2; size: many; DNA: TGTGCCAGCAGCCCGTGGACAGGGGGCACGGACACTGAAGCTTTCTTT; CDR3: CASSPWTGGTDTEAFF
J: TRBJ2-1; D: TRBD1; V: TRBV30; size: many; DNA: TGTGCCTGGAAAGACAGGGTAGACTACAATGAGCAGTTCTTC; CDR3: CAWKDRVDYNEQFF
J: TRBJ2-7; D: TRBD1; V: TRBV4-1; size: many; DNA: TGCGCCAGCAGCCAAACGACAGGGGGCTACGAGCAGTACTTC; CDR3: CASSQTTGGYEQYF
J: TRBJ2-3; D: NA; V: TRBV9; size: many; DNA: TGTGCCAGCAGCCCCGGGACGACTAGCACAGATACGCAGTATTTT; CDR3: CASSPGTTSTDTQYF
J: TRBJ2-5; D: NA; V: TRBV15; size: many; DNA: TGTGCCACCAGCAGAGATTATTCGGGTTGGGGAGAGACCCAGTACTTC; CDR3: CATSRDYSGWGETQYF
J: TRBJ2-2; D: NA; V: TRBV14; size: many; DNA: TGTGCCAGCAGCCAAGATAGGGTTAAGTGGCTGGGGAACACCGGGGAGCTGTTTTTT; CDR3: CASSQDRVKWLGNTGELFF
J: TRBJ2-2; D: TRBD1; V: TRBV28; size: many; DNA: TGTGCCAGCGCGGACAGGACAGGGACAACCGGGGAGCTGTTTTTT; CDR3: CASADRTGTTGELFF
J: TRBJ1-3; D: TRBD1; V: TRBV7-2; size: NA; DNA: TGTGCCAGCAGCTTAGGGACAGGAGTAGGTGACACCATATATTTT; CDR3: CASSLGTGVGDTIYF
J: TRBJ2-2; D: NA; V: TRBV6-6; size: many; DNA: TGTGCCAGCAGTCCTTCGAACACCGGGGAGCTGTTTTTT; CDR3: CASSPSNTGELFF
J: TRBJ2-3; D: TRBD2; V: TRBV20-1; size: many; DNA: TGCAGTGCTAGAGATCGGGGAGCGGGAGGGCATACAGATACGCAGTATTTT; CDR3: CSARDRGAGGHTDTQYF
J: TRBJ2-3; D: NA; V: TRBV4-1; size: many; DNA: TGCGCCAGCAGCCAAGGGGGGGGACAGTACACAGATACGCAGTATTTT; CDR3: CASSQGGGQYTDTQYF
J: TRBJ2-5; D: NA; V: TRBV14; size: NA; DNA: TGTGCCAGCAGCCAGCTATACCAAGAGACCCAGTCCTTC; CDR3: CASSQLYQETQSF
J: TRBJ2-2; D: NA; V: TRBV4-1; size: many; DNA: TGCGCCAGCAGCCAAGAGCAAGGTGCCGGGGAGCTGTTTTTT; CDR3: CASSQEQGAGELFF
J: TRBJ2-7; D: NA; V: TRBV2; size: few; DNA: TGTGCCAGCAGGGCAGGCCTTGGCTACGAGCAGTACTTC; CDR3: CASRAGLGYEQYF
J: TRBJ2-1; D: NA; V: TRBV7-9; size: many; DNA: TGTGCCAGCAGCCTACCCCCACCCAATGAGCAGTTCTTC; CDR3: CASSLPPPNEQFF
J: TRBJ2-4; D: NA; V: TRBV27; size: many; DNA: TGTGCCAGCAGTCAGGGCTTAGCCAAAAACATTCAGTACTTC; CDR3: CASSQGLAKNIQYF
J: TRBJ2-1; D: NA; V: TRBV19; size: many; DNA: TGTGCCAGTAGTATAGACTACGACAATGAGCAGTTCTTC; CDR3: CASSIDYDNEQFF
J: TRBJ2-7; D: NA; V: TRBV6-2/TRBV6-3; size: NA; DNA: TGTGCCAGCATGGGGGGAGACTATTTCTACGAGCAGTACTTC; CDR3: CASMGGDYFYEQYF
J: TRBJ2-3; D: NA; V: TRBV3-1; size: many; DNA: TGTGCCAGCAGCCATGGTTCAGATACGCAGTATTTT; CDR3: CASSHGSDTQYF
J: TRBJ1-5; D: NA; V: TRBV27; size: many; DNA: TGTGCCAGCAGTTTATGGGGGGTAGGTCAGCCCCAGCATTTT; CDR3: CASSLWGVGQPQHF
J: TRBJ1-2; D: NA; V: TRBV7-9; size: many; DNA: TGTGCCTGCTCACCGGGAACACCCACGAACGGCTACACCTTC; CDR3: CACSPGTPTNGYTF
J: TRBJ2-3; D: TRBD1; V: TRBV7-9; size: NA; DNA: TGTGCCAGCACCCCGCGGTCGGGACAGGGTACAGATACGCAGTATTTT; CDR3: CASTPRSGQGTDTQYF
J: TRBJ1-5; D: NA; V: TRBV6-6; size: many; DNA: TGTGCCAGCAGTTACAATTGGGATCAGCCCCAGCATTTT; CDR3: CASSYNWDQPQHF
J: TRBJ1-5; D: NA; V: TRBV10-3; size: many; DNA: TGTGCCATCAGTGAGTCGTTTGGGCTGCCCCAGCATTTT; CDR3: CAISESFGLPQHF
J: TRBJ2-3; D: TRBD2; V: TRBV9; size: many; DNA: TGTGCCAGCAGCGTAGGCCTTAGCGGGCCCACAGATACGCAGTATTTT; CDR3: CASSVGLSGPTDTQYF
J: TRBJ1-5; D: NA; V: TRBV15; size: many; DNA: TGTGCCACCAGCAGAATAGGGGGTAGTCAGCCCCAGCATTTT; CDR3: CATSRIGGSQPQHF
J: TRBJ2-5; D: NA; V: TRBV7-9; size: many; DNA: TGTGCCAGCAGCTTAAACAGTCGTCAAGAGACCCAGTACTTC; CDR3: CASSLNSRQETQYF
J: TRBJ2-1; D: TRBD2; V: TRBV30; size: NA; DNA: TGTGCCTGGAGTGTACTAGCGGGAGTTTACAATGAGCAGTTCTTC; CDR3: CAWSVLAGVYNEQFF
J: TRBJ2-3; D: NA; V: TRBV20-1; size: many; DNA: TGCAGTGCTAGTGGCCCGGGGCGCACAGATACGCAGTATTTT; CDR3: CSASGPGRTDTQYF